Listed below are T cell receptor beta chains from one sample, sequenced in a study of T cells in localized non-small cell lung cancer. Method: immunoSEQ multiplex PCR; TCRdb's copy keeps in-frame clones and lacks some. The sample lists about 12,000 clones, about 85% seen once, with about 20% in the top ten. The sample was peripheral blood, taken before any cancer treatment. These receptors were collected from a male donor aged 60 or over with stage I lung adenocarcinoma. CDR3s include the opening cysteine and the closing phenylalanine or tryptophan. D genes are given only for firm matches. Clone size, where shown, is once, few, many, or a class for clones that have expanded.

V,D,J,size,CDR3,DNA
TRBV6-1,NA,TRBJ2-5,NA,CASSESQGQETQYF,TGTGCCAGCAGTGAGTCCCAGGGACAAGAGACCCAGTACTTC
TRBV11-3,TRBD1,TRBJ1-2,once,CASSLVQGVVAGYTF,TGTGCCAGCAGCTTAGTTCAGGGGGTAGTAGCTGGCTACACCTTC
TRBV7-3,NA,TRBJ1-2,NA,CASSSGEISNYGYTF,TGTGCCAGCAGCTCAGGGGAAATTTCTAACTATGGCTACACCTTC
TRBV27,TRBD1,TRBJ2-7,NA,CASSPQTQGALYEQYF,TGTGCCAGCAGTCCTCAAACCCAGGGGGCGCTCTACGAGCAGTACTTC
TRBV16,NA,TRBJ1-2,NA,CASSQFGTAYGYTF,TGTGCCAGCAGCCAATTCGGGACCGCTTATGGCTACACCTTC
TRBV11-2,NA,TRBJ1-5,NA,CASSSDSNNQPQHF,TGTGCCAGCAGCTCCGACAGCAACAATCAGCCCCAGCATTTT
TRBV7-9,NA,TRBJ1-3,NA,CASSPRGNSGNTIYF,TGTGCCAGCAGCCCTAGGGGGAACTCTGGAAACACCATATATTTT
TRBV7-9,NA,TRBJ2-1,NA,CASSPRLVNEQFF,TGTGCCAGCAGCCCCCGACTAGTCAATGAGCAGTTCTTC
TRBV7-8,NA,TRBJ1-2,NA,CASSLDQGQGTGYTF,TGTGCCAGCAGCTTAGACCAGGGTCAGGGCACTGGCTACACCTTC
TRBV6-6,NA,TRBJ1-4,NA,CASRTQGSGEKLFF,TGTGCCAGCCGAACACAGGGCTCGGGTGAAAAACTGTTTTTT
TRBV2,TRBD1,TRBJ2-5,NA,CAITGTGVTGTQYF,TGTGCCATCACCGGGACAGGCGTCACCGGGACCCAGTACTTC
TRBV19,TRBD2,TRBJ2-1,NA,CASRETSGGENEQFF,TGTGCCAGTAGGGAGACTAGCGGGGGGGAAAATGAGCAGTTCTTC
TRBV9,NA,TRBJ2-3,NA,CASSVAGATTDTQYF,TGTGCCAGCAGCGTAGCGGGGGCGACCACAGATACGCAGTATTTT
TRBV2,NA,TRBJ1-2,NA,CASILGRDYGYTF,TGTGCCAGCATTCTAGGTCGCGACTATGGCTACACCTTC
TRBV19,NA,TRBJ1-1,NA,CASNFVGESEAFF,TGTGCCAGTAATTTCGTCGGCGAGTCTGAAGCTTTCTTT
TRBV19,NA,TRBJ2-3,NA,CASSIRGITDTQYF,TGTGCCAGTAGTATACGAGGGATCACAGATACGCAGTATTTT
TRBV4-1,NA,TRBJ2-7,NA,CASSQEESITYEQYF,TGCGCCAGCAGCCAAGAGGAGAGCATCACCTACGAGCAGTACTTC
TRBV11-1,TRBD1,TRBJ1-1,NA,CASSLGRGPEAFF,TGTGCCAGCAGCTTAGGAAGGGGGCCTGAAGCTTTCTTT
TRBV2,NA,TRBJ1-2,few,CASRPDEGGYTF,TGTGCCAGCAGACCGGACGAGGGTGGCTACACCTTC
TRBV10-3,NA,TRBJ2-7,NA,CAIRGGAYEQYF,TGTGCCATCAGGGGCGGGGCCTACGAGCAGTACTTC
TRBV29-1,NA,TRBJ2-7,NA,CSVEDSAYEQYF,TGCAGCGTTGAAGATTCGGCCTACGAGCAGTACTTC
TRBV5-1,TRBD1,TRBJ1-3,once,CASSGGQASGNTIYF,TGCGCCAGCAGCGGGGGACAGGCCTCTGGAAACACCATATATTTT
TRBV2,NA,TRBJ2-1,NA,CASSVGQIFF,TGTGCCAGCAGTGTGGGGCAGATCTTCTTC
TRBV19,TRBD1,TRBJ1-5,few,CASTGVGQPQHF,TGTGCCAGCACAGGGGTGGGTCAGCCCCAGCATTTT
TRBV6-6,TRBD1,TRBJ1-1,NA,CASSRTGAFF,TGTGCCAGCAGTCGGACAGGGGCTTTCTTT
TRBV9,TRBD2,TRBJ2-5,NA,CASSPIGLAETQYF,TGTGCCAGCAGCCCTATCGGACTAGCGGAGACCCAGTACTTC
TRBV5-1,NA,TRBJ2-2,once,CASSPGGINTGELFF,TGCGCCAGCAGCCCGGGGGGCATAAACACCGGGGAGCTGTTTTTT
TRBV7-2,NA,TRBJ1-4,NA,CASSPYQGVGEKLFF,TGTGCCAGCAGCCCGTATCAGGGCGTGGGTGAAAAACTGTTTTTT
TRBV19,NA,TRBJ1-5,NA,CASSLWRPGQPQHF,TGTGCCAGTAGTCTCTGGAGGCCGGGTCAGCCCCAGCATTTT
TRBV10-2,NA,TRBJ2-7,once,CASSWGPLTGEQYF,TGCGCCAGCAGTTGGGGTCCATTAACAGGCGAGCAGTACTTC
TRBV7-2,NA,TRBJ1-1,NA,CASSLGGTGMNTEAFF,TGTGCCAGCAGCCTAGGAGGGACGGGGATGAACACTGAAGCTTTCTTT
TRBV5-1,NA,TRBJ1-2,once,CASSLGTPDYGYTF,TGCGCCAGCAGCCTGGGGACACCCGACTATGGCTACACCTTC
TRBV2,NA,TRBJ2-5,NA,CASREWETQYF,TGTGCCAGCAGGGAGTGGGAGACCCAGTACTTC
TRBV19,TRBD2,TRBJ2-5,NA,CASSMGLAGGETQYF,TGTGCCAGTAGTATGGGGCTAGCGGGGGGAGAGACCCAGTACTTC
TRBV19,NA,TRBJ1-2,once,CASSTRGGLYGYTF,TGTGCCAGTAGCACAAGGGGAGGACTCTATGGCTACACCTTC
TRBV18,NA,TRBJ1-1,NA,CASSPPGRAGAEAFF,TGTGCCAGCTCACCACCGGGCAGGGCAGGGGCTGAAGCTTTCTTT
TRBV25-1,NA,TRBJ1-1,NA,CASQRTDSIEAFF,TGTGCCAGTCAGAGGACGGATAGTATTGAAGCTTTCTTT
TRBV5-1,TRBD1,TRBJ1-6,NA,CASSLGDSSYNSPLHF,TGCGCCAGCAGCTTGGGGGACAGCTCCTATAATTCACCCCTCCACTTT
TRBV18,NA,TRBJ2-7,NA,CASSPRDTLDEQYF,TGTGCCAGCTCACCCCGGGACACCCTTGACGAGCAGTACTTC
TRBV2,TRBD2,TRBJ2-1,NA,CASSYPTSGDSYNEQFF,TGTGCCAGCAGCTATCCAACTAGCGGGGACTCCTACAATGAGCAGTTCTTC
TRBV5-6,TRBD1,TRBJ1-2,NA,CASSQGQVYGYTF,TGTGCCAGCAGCCAGGGACAGGTCTATGGCTACACCTTC
TRBV20-1,NA,TRBJ1-1,NA,CSAARNTEAFF,TGCAGTGCTGCTCGGAACACTGAAGCTTTCTTT
TRBV5-6,NA,TRBJ1-6,NA,CASSARDFNSPLHF,TGTGCCAGCAGCGCCAGAGATTTCAATTCACCCCTCCACTTT
TRBV19,NA,TRBJ1-1,few,CASSPQSGRNTEAFF,TGTGCCAGTAGTCCCCAGTCGGGGCGGAACACTGAAGCTTTCTTT
TRBV11-2,NA,TRBJ2-5,once,CASSSLGPFETQYF,TGTGCCAGCAGCTCCCTTGGTCCATTCGAGACCCAGTACTTC
TRBV7-6,NA,TRBJ1-5,NA,CASSLNSNQPQHF,TGTGCCAGCAGCTTAAATTCGAACCAGCCCCAGCATTTT
TRBV25-1,TRBD1,TRBJ2-5,NA,CASNTGVVQETQYF,TGTGCCAGCAATACAGGGGTGGTTCAAGAGACCCAGTACTTC
TRBV6-6,NA,TRBJ1-1,NA,CASSYRGAEAFF,TGTGCCAGCAGTTACCGCGGCGCTGAAGCTTTCTTT
TRBV11-2,NA,TRBJ2-2,NA,CASSLFARRGSARTGELFF,TGTGCCAGCAGCTTATTTGCAAGACGGGGCTCCGCGAGAACCGGGGAGCTGTTTTTT
TRBV27,TRBD1,TRBJ1-3,NA,CASRATGAGTIYF,TGTGCCAGCAGGGCGACAGGGGCGGGCACCATATATTTT
TRBV2,NA,TRBJ1-2,NA,CASSQKTQVYGYTF,TGTGCCAGCAGTCAAAAAACACAGGTCTATGGCTACACCTTC
TRBV2,NA,TRBJ1-2,few,CASSEEGRGNYGYTF,TGTGCCAGCAGTGAAGAGGGTCGGGGGAACTATGGCTACACCTTC
TRBV6-6,TRBD1,TRBJ1-6,NA,CASSYSYRGDSPLHF,TGTGCCAGCAGTTACTCGTACAGGGGAGACTCACCCCTCCACTTT
TRBV29-1,NA,TRBJ2-7,NA,CSTKDSPNSYEQYF,TGCAGCACTAAGGACAGCCCTAACTCCTACGAGCAGTACTTC
TRBV4-1,NA,TRBJ2-3,NA,CASSLSKSTDTQYF,TGCGCCAGCAGCCTAAGCAAAAGCACAGATACGCAGTATTTT
TRBV29-1,NA,TRBJ2-1,NA,CSQSTGTPNEQFF,TGCAGCCAGAGTACCGGGACACCCAATGAGCAGTTCTTC
TRBV7-8,NA,TRBJ2-1,NA,CASSLERNEQFF,TGTGCCAGCAGCTTAGAGAGGAATGAGCAGTTCTTC